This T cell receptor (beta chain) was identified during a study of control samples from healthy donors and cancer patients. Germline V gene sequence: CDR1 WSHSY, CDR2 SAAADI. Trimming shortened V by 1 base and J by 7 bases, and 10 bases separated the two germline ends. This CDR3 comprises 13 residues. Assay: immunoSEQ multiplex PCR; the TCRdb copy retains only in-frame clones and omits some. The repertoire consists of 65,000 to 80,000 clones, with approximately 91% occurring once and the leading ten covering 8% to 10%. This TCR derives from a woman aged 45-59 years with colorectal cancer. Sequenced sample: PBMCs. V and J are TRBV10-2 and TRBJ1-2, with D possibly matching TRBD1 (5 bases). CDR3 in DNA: TGCGCCAGCAGTGAGTGGGGGGGAGGTGGCTACACCTTC. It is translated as CASSEWGGGGYTF.